This is a list of T cell receptor beta chains from one sample in a study of cytomegalovirus exposure and HLA in healthy donors. The method was immunoSEQ multiplex PCR; TCRdb's version includes in-frame clones alone and lacks a portion of them. The sample holds tens of thousands of clones, around 93% seen once. The specimen was PBMCs. Receptors originate from a woman aged 30 to 39 in good health and CMV-seropositive. The CDR3 runs from the conserved cysteine through the conserved F or W. The D gene is left open where the match is weak. Expanded clones get a size class; other rows say once, few or many, or leave the size out.

D	V	size	J	length	DNA	CDR3
-	TRBV9	once	TRBJ2-3	16	TGTGCCAGCAGCCCCCGGGGTAGCGGCGTAGGAGATACGCAGTATTTT	CASSPRGSGVGDTQYF
-	TRBV10-3	-	TRBJ1-2	13	TGTGCCATCAGTCCAGGGGTCGGCTATGGCTACACCTTC	CAISPGVGYGYTF
-	TRBV7-2	once	TRBJ2-7	13	TGTGCCAGCAGCTACGGGAGCTCCTACGAGCAGTACTTC	CASSYGSSYEQYF
TRBD2	TRBV4-1	-	TRBJ2-1	18	TGCGCCAGCAGCCAAGGGGGGAGCGGGAGGACCCCATACAATGAGCAGTTCTTC	CASSQGGSGRTPYNEQFF
-	TRBV15	-	TRBJ2-1	15	TGTGCCACCAGCAGAGCTAGCGCTTCCTACAATGAGCAGTTCTTC	CATSRASASYNEQFF
-	TRBV27	few	TRBJ2-1	14	TGTGCCAGCAGTTTAGGGACACCGACCACGGAGCAGTTCTTC	CASSLGTPTTEQFF
-	TRBV6-4	-	TRBJ2-1	13	TGTGCCAGCAGTGCCGGGTTCTACAATGAGCAGTTCTTC	CASSAGFYNEQFF
-	TRBV15	-	TRBJ2-5	15	TGTGCCACCAGTGCCCTAGGGAACGGGGGAGAGACCCAGTACTTC	CATSALGNGGETQYF
-	TRBV14	-	TRBJ2-7	19	TGTGCCAGCAGCCAACCAGGACGAAGGACAGACCCTATTATCTACGAGCAGTACTTC	CASSQPGRRTDPIIYEQYF
-	TRBV5-6	-	TRBJ2-1	17	TGTGCCAGCAGCTCTAGCGAGAGTTCGAGCTCCTACAATGAGCAGTTCTTC	CASSSSESSSSYNEQFF
-	TRBV9	-	TRBJ1-5	14	TGTGCCAGCAGCGTAGGGGGCGGCAATCAGCCCCAGCATTTT	CASSVGGGNQPQHF
-	TRBV6-5	few	TRBJ2-5	14	TGTGCCAGCAGTCCAGGGGGACTCGGCGAGACCCAGTACTTC	CASSPGGLGETQYF
TRBD1	TRBV27	-	TRBJ2-1	16	TGTGCCAGCAGTTTTGGTGGGGACAGGGAATTCAATGAGCAGTTCTTC	CASSFGGDREFNEQFF
TRBD1	TRBV5-6	-	TRBJ2-7	14	TGTGCCAGCAGTATGACAGGGTGGGTCCACGAGCAGTACTTC	CASSMTGWVHEQYF
TRBD2	TRBV5-1	-	TRBJ2-1	15	TGCGCCAGCAGCCCTATAGCGGGGGGAGACAATGAGCAGTTCTTC	CASSPIAGGDNEQFF
TRBD1	TRBV7-3	-	TRBJ2-7	16	TGTGCCAGCAGCTTATTCGCCCGGACAGGGGGGGGCGAGCAGTACTTC	CASSLFARTGGGEQYF
-	TRBV6-1	few	TRBJ2-5	14	TGTGCCAGCAGTGAGGGGGGGGGCCCGGAGACCCAGTACTTC	CASSEGGGPETQYF
TRBD2	TRBV28	-	TRBJ2-1	16	TGTGCCAGCAACCTCGGACTAGCGGGGTCCTACAATGAGCAGTTCTTC	CASNLGLAGSYNEQFF
-	TRBV7-2	once	TRBJ1-1	14	TGTGCCAGCAGCTTCGCGTCACCCCGCACTGAAGCTTTCTTT	CASSFASPRTEAFF
-	TRBV7-9	-	TRBJ1-5	17	TGTGCCAGCAGCTTAGGGGTGGGTTTTAGGGGGAATCAGCCCCAGCATTTT	CASSLGVGFRGNQPQHF
-	TRBV6-1	-	TRBJ2-7	13	TGTGCCAGCACGCGCGACGGGGGATACGAGCAGTACTTC	CASTRDGGYEQYF
-	TRBV5-1	-	TRBJ2-6	14	TGCGCCAGCAGTGTCACAACTGGGGCCAACGTCCTGACTTTC	CASSVTTGANVLTF
TRBD2	TRBV7-9	-	TRBJ2-3	15	TGTGCCAGCAGCCATGGCGGGGGGGCAGCAGATACGCAGTATTTT	CASSHGGGAADTQYF
-	TRBV19	-	TRBJ1-4	15	TGTGCCAGTAGTATCGAGGGCACTCGTAATGAAAAACTGTTTTTT	CASSIEGTRNEKLFF
TRBD2	TRBV28	-	TRBJ2-7	15	TGTGCCACCCATTCCGGAGGCGGGAGAAAGGCCGAGCAGTACTTC	CATHSGGGRKAEQYF
TRBD2	TRBV4-3	-	TRBJ2-1	17	TGCGCCAGCAGCCAGGAACACGGACTAGCGGAATACAATGAGCAGTTCTTC	CASSQEHGLAEYNEQFF
-	TRBV27	-	TRBJ1-1	15	TGTGCCAGCACTGGGGCGCTCGCCTTGAACACTGAAGCTTTCTTT	CASTGALALNTEAFF
-	TRBV19	once	TRBJ1-2	14	TGTGCCAGTAGTATAGGTCGGACAGTCTATGGCTACACCTTC	CASSIGRTVYGYTF
-	TRBV5-6	-	TRBJ1-1	15	TGTGCCAGCAGCTTGGATTTCCCCTCGAACACTGAAGCTTTCTTT	CASSLDFPSNTEAFF
TRBD2	TRBV5-1	-	TRBJ2-1	20	TGCGCCAGCAGCTTGGTAGGTCTAGCGGGAGACCCAAAGAATTACAATGAGCAGTTCTTC	CASSLVGLAGDPKNYNEQFF
-	TRBV19	once	TRBJ2-1	15	TGTGCCAGTAGTATTTGGGCGGGAACTGACAATGAGCAGTTCTTC	CASSIWAGTDNEQFF
-	TRBV5-4	-	TRBJ2-7	14	TGTGCCAGCAGCTTGGAAGCGAGCTCCTACGAGCAGTACTTC	CASSLEASSYEQYF
TRBD2	TRBV12-5	-	TRBJ2-3	16	TGTGCTAGTGGTTTGGGGACTAGCGGGAGCGCAGATACGCAGTATTTT	CASGLGTSGSADTQYF
-	TRBV7-2	once	TRBJ2-7	12	TGTGCCAGCAGCTTAGTCTCTTCCGAGCAGTACTTC	CASSLVSSEQYF
-	TRBV4-2	-	TRBJ2-1	14	TGTGCCAGCAGCCAAGACCCGGCTGGAGGTGAGCAGTTCTTC	CASSQDPAGGEQFF
TRBD1	TRBV29-1	-	TRBJ2-5	15	TGCAGCGTTGTCCGGGACAGCATGTACCAAGAGACCCAGTACTTC	CSVVRDSMYQETQYF
TRBD1	TRBV19	-	TRBJ2-1	14	TGTGCCAGTAAAATGACAGGGTACTACAATGAGCAGTTCTTC	CASKMTGYYNEQFF
-	TRBV7-2	-	TRBJ2-2	14	TGTGCCAGCAGCTCCGGGTCGCCCCCCGGGGAGCTGTTTTTT	CASSSGSPPGELFF
TRBD2	TRBV4-1	-	TRBJ2-7	14	TGCGCCAGCAGCCACGATAGACTAGCTCTCGAGCAGTACTTC	CASSHDRLALEQYF
TRBD1	TRBV10-3	-	TRBJ2-1	19	TGTGCCATCAGTGAGTCGAAACTTTCCGACAGGGGCACGTACAATGAGCAGTTCTTC	CAISESKLSDRGTYNEQFF
TRBD1	TRBV4-3	-	TRBJ2-7	14	TGCGCCAGCAGCACCGGGACAGGGACCTACGAGCAGTACTTC	CASSTGTGTYEQYF
TRBD2	TRBV30	-	TRBJ2-3	19	TGTGCCTGGAGTTTCGGGTCCTGGAGCGGGGCCTGGAGGGCAGATACGCAGTATTTT	CAWSFGSWSGAWRADTQYF
-	TRBV27	-	TRBJ1-1	14	TGTGCCAGCAGTTTATCGTGGCAGGGCACTGAAGCTTTCTTT	CASSLSWQGTEAFF
-	TRBV5-6	-	TRBJ2-6	18	TGTGCCAGCAGCTTACCGGGACACCTGCCCTCTGGGGCCAACGTCCTGACTTTC	CASSLPGHLPSGANVLTF
-	TRBV19	once	TRBJ2-5	15	TGTGCCAGTAGTATCGGAGGCCTAGTGGGAGAGACCCAGTACTTC	CASSIGGLVGETQYF
-	TRBV9	-	TRBJ1-2	15	TGTGCCAGCAGCGTATTTCAACAGGGTATCTATGGCTACACCTTC	CASSVFQQGIYGYTF
TRBD1	TRBV28	-	TRBJ2-4	16	TGTGCCAGCAACCCCACCAGGGGGTCCTCCAAAAACATTCAGTACTTC	CASNPTRGSSKNIQYF
TRBD2	TRBV6-6	-	TRBJ2-7	15	TGTGCCAGCAGTCCCGGGACTAGCGGATCTTACGAGCAGTACTTC	CASSPGTSGSYEQYF